The clone carrying this TCR beta chain was detected only a few times. The antigen is not known. This sample stems from a study of T cell responses to AZD1222 COVID-19 vaccine. Measured with immunoSEQ multiplex PCR; TCRdb has only the in-frame clones, and not every one. Here the sample spans about 120,000 clones, 93% being singletons. V was pared by 4 bases and J by 5 bases, with 7 bases of the junction left unmatched. The germline V gene encodes CDR1 MNHEY and CDR2 SMNVEV (reference sequence). This CDR3 comprises 14 residues. Study-wide points: CD4 TCRs covered the whole spike, strongest at regions 160-218 and 743-854. Among the donors, most were white British and more were female, and clonal diversity was possibly underestimated.

The material was peripheral blood, obtained on day 0 of AZD1222 vaccination. This TCR was recovered from an adult in good health. V and J are TRBV27 and TRBJ2-7, with TRBD2 identical over 8 bases. The CDR3 DNA reads as TGTGCCAGCAGTTCCTACGAGCGGGAGCACGAGCAGTACTTC. This codes for CASSSYEREHEQYF.